This entry describes one T cell receptor beta chain. These data originate in a study of cytomegalovirus exposure and HLA in healthy donors. This CDR3 has 15 residues. In germline, CDR1 is SGHNT, CDR2 YYREEE (reference sequence). The V and J ends lost 5 bases and 7 bases, in that order; junction bases with no gene match: 9. The PCR contained 60 Vbeta and 13 Jbeta primers. The table came from immunoSEQ multiplex PCR; TCRdb's copy has only in-frame clones and leaves some out. The data show about 130,000 clones, approximately 80% seen once. Sequencing was carried out using PBMCs. V is TRBV5-4 and J is TRBJ2-2; 9 bases agree with TRBD1. This TCR came from a male donor in good health and CMV-seropositive. The CDR3 bases are TGTGCCAGCAGAGCCTCCGGGACAGGGAGCGGGGAGCTGTTTTTT. Residues: CASRASGTGSGELFF.